The 23 T cell receptor beta chains below come from one sample, sequenced in a study of T cells in localized non-small cell lung cancer. The repertoire was sequenced with immunoSEQ multiplex PCR; TCRdb's copy has only in-frame clones and lacks some. The sample contains tens of thousands of clones, 85% to 90% of which appear only once. This specimen was peripheral blood, taken before any cancer treatment. The receptor set was obtained from a woman aged 35 to 69 with stage I lung adenocarcinoma.

The chain is built from TRBV7-2 and TRBJ2-7; D is unclear. The CDR3 covers 14 residues. Germline V gene data show CDR1 as SGHTA and CDR2 as FQGNSA. With 5 bases removed from V and 2 bases from J, the gap between germline ends came to 13 bases. The CDR3 spells CASSLDGATYEQYF. CDR3 nucleotide sequence: TGTGCCAGCAGCCTGGACGGAGCGACCTACGAGCAGTACTTC.

Remarks on this clone: At one boundary the junction diverges from the germline segment, which might be a read error. This chain links TRBV7-7 with TRBJ2-2, with 7 bases that match TRBD1. Germline V gene sequence: CDR1 SSHAT, CDR2 FNYEAQ (reference sequence). There are 13 residues in the CDR3. CDR3 sequence reads: CASSVQGTGELFF. CDR3 in DNA: TGTGCTAGCAGCGTACAGGGGACCGGGGAGCTGTTTTTT.

The J gene is TRBJ2-7, the V gene TRBV15; no reliable D call. Germline V gives CDR1 LNHNV, CDR2 YYDKDF (reference sequence). V lost 1 base to trimming and J lost 1 base, with 14 bases between them. The CDR3 spans 16 residues. CDR3 amino acids: CATSRGGLVGSYEQYF. For the CDR3, the DNA is TGTGCCACCAGCAGAGGTGGTTTAGTGGGATCCTACGAGCAGTACTTC.

The chain recombines TRBV6-4 with TRBJ2-1; D unclear. V shed 2 bases and J shed 9 bases, with 11 bases lying between them. This CDR3 has 13 residues. Looked up from germline, CDR1 is MRHNA and CDR2 is SNTAGT. The CDR3 DNA reads TGTGCCAGCAGTGACCGACGTTGGGGTGAGCAGTTCTTC. Translation: CASSDRRWGEQFF.

The gene calls are TRBV7-2 and TRBJ2-2; possibly TRBD2 for D (7 bases). The V gene's germline CDR1 is SGHTA and CDR2 FQGNSA. CDR3 size: 15 residues. Deletions cut 4 bases from V and 4 bases from J, with 13 bases between. As DNA, the CDR3 is TGTGCCAGCAGCTGGGGGGGCAGGGGCACCGGGGAGCTGTTTTTT. As protein: CASSWGGRGTGELFF.

This clone has just a few counts. The genes are TRBV10-1 and TRBJ1-1, with no clear D. Germline V gives CDR1 WNHNN, CDR2 SYGVQD (reference sequence). The CDR3 totals 13 residues. V was trimmed by 1 base and J by 6 bases, leaving 9 bases between them. CDR3 protein: CASSEFGVPEAFF. The CDR3 bases are TGCGCCAGCAGTGAGTTTGGAGTCCCTGAAGCTTTCTTT.

This rearrangement joins TRBV4-1 to TRBJ1-1, with unresolved D. Germline V CDR1 and CDR2: MGHRA, YSYEKL. Trimming left V 0 bases short and J 2 bases short, with 19 bases between. The CDR3 has 18 residues. The CDR3 region is CASSQERVKAASNTEAFF. CDR3 nucleotide sequence: TGCGCCAGCAGCCAAGAGAGAGTCAAGGCAGCGAGTAACACTGAAGCTTTCTTT.

The rearrangement links TRBV5-1 to TRBJ2-4; 8 bases align to TRBD1. This CDR3 region has 19 residues. Per the germline V gene, CDR1 is SGHRS and CDR2 is YFSETQ. The junction had 14 bases not matched to a gene; V was cut back by 0 bases and J by 3 bases. This chain's CDR3 is CASSLGPDRANPVKNIQYF. The CDR3 coding sequence is TGCGCCAGCAGCTTGGGTCCGGACAGGGCCAATCCCGTCAAAAACATTCAGTACTTC.

This chain joins TRBV19 and TRBJ1-4; D remains unclear. Trimming took off 6 bases at V and 6 bases at J, with 8 bases between the two ends. This CDR3 region has 12 residues. The germline gives CDR1 LNHDA, CDR2 SQIVND (reference sequence). CDR3 protein: CASRRRDEKLFF. The CDR3 bases are TGTGCCAGTAGGAGGCGCGATGAAAAACTGTTTTTT. The full variable domain, with the rest looked up from reference TRBV19 and TRBJ1-4, is DGGITQSPKYLFRKEGQNVTLSCEQNLNHDAMYWYRQDPGQGLRLIYYSQIVNDFQKGDIAEGYSVSREKKESFPLTVTSAQKNPTAFYLCASRRRDEKLFFGSGTQLSVL.

The rearrangement uses TRBV29-1 and TRBJ2-7, with a possible D match to TRBD1 (5 bases). Germline V lookup: CDR1 SQVTM, CDR2 ANQGSEA. This CDR3 contains 13 residues. V lost 7 bases and J lost 3, with 16 bases in between. The CDR3 loop reads CSARDSERYEQYF. The DNA of the CDR3 is TGCAGCGCCCGCGACAGCGAACGCTACGAGCAGTACTTC.

This clone was detected only a few times. The chain links TRBV5-6 to TRBJ1-3; D not certain. Per the germline V gene, CDR1 is SGHDT and CDR2 is YYEEEE. This CDR3 is built from 14 residues. Between the trimmed V and J ends, which lost 0 bases and 0 bases, there was a span of 4 bases. The CDR3 DNA is TGTGCCAGCAGCTTGGACCTCTCTGGAAACACCATATATTTT. Translating it yields CASSLDLSGNTIYF.

This rearrangement joins TRBV19 to TRBJ2-3; 11 positions agree with TRBD2. Germline CDR1 is LNHDA and CDR2 is SQIVND (reference sequence). Trimming at V came to 4 bases and at J to 5 bases, leaving 5 bases not matched to a gene. CDR3 length: 15 amino acids. CDR3 in amino acids: CASSTSGTSGDTQYF. The CDR3, as DNA: TGTGCCAGTAGTACCTCCGGGACTAGCGGAGATACGCAGTATTTT.

The chain joins TRBV5-1 to TRBJ2-7; no clear D. The germline V gene has CDR1 SGHRS and CDR2 YFSETQ. The CDR3 has 11 residues. The V end lost 2 bases, the J end lost 1 base, and 1 base lay between the germline ends. CDR3 sequence: CASSFSYEQYF. DNA of the CDR3: TGCGCCAGCAGCTTTTCCTACGAGCAGTACTTC. The variable domain in full, completed from reference TRBV5-1 and TRBJ2-7, reads KAGVTQTPRYLIKTRGQQVTLSCSPISGHRSVSWYQQTPGQGLQFLFEYFSETQRNKGNFPGRFSGRQFSNSRSEMNVSTLELGDSALYLCASSFSYEQYFGPGTRLTVT.

The genes are TRBV18 and TRBJ1-1; D unclear. The ends were cut back, 3 bases at V and 3 bases at J, with 11 bases in the middle. Germline CDR1 and CDR2: KGHSH and LQKENI. This CDR3 is built from 14 residues. CDR3 nucleotide sequence: TGTGCCAGCTCACCCTACGGCGGTGACACTGAAGCTTTCTTT. Encoded protein: CASSPYGGDTEAFF.

J is TRBJ2-3 and V is TRBV19; TRBD1 agrees at 7 bases. The CDR3 is 14 amino acids. Germline-derived CDR1 and CDR2 are LNHDA and SQIVND (reference sequence). Unmatched junction bases numbered 3, after V lost 2 bases and J lost 4 bases. Here the CDR3 reads CASSIRTGPDTQYF. In DNA form, the CDR3 reads TGTGCCAGTAGTATAAGGACAGGCCCAGATACGCAGTATTTT. Variable domain in full (rest from reference TRBV19 and TRBJ2-3): DGGITQSPKYLFRKEGQNVTLSCEQNLNHDAMYWYRQDPGQGLRLIYYSQIVNDFQKGDIAEGYSVSREKKESFPLTVTSAQKNPTAFYLCASSIRTGPDTQYFGPGTRLTVL.

The chain is built from TRBV6-5 and TRBJ2-5, with 7 bases identical to TRBD2. V lost 7 bases to trimming and J lost 5 bases; unmatched junction nucleotides: 7. Per germline, CDR1 MNHEY and CDR2 SVGAGI. The CDR3 totals 13 residues. The CDR3, as DNA: TGTGCCAGCAAGGCGGACGGGAGGGAGACCCAGTACTTC. Protein product: CASKADGRETQYF.

The rearrangement joins TRBV27 to TRBJ2-7, with 8 bases lining up with TRBD2. V dropped 7 bases and J dropped 0; count of bases not matched to a gene: 17. The CDR3 loop spans 18 amino acids. Germline-derived CDR1 and CDR2 are MNHEY and SMNVEV (reference sequence). CDR3 loop: CASTPRGSGTLHSYEQYF. CDR3 sequence (DNA): TGTGCCAGCACCCCGCGGGGTAGCGGGACTCTCCACTCCTACGAGCAGTACTTC.

The chain's CDR3 is CASSLGLNTPNTEAFF. The CDR3, as DNA: TGCGCCAGCAGCTTGGGTCTTAATACACCGAACACTGAAGCTTTCTTT. V and J are TRBV5-1 and TRBJ1-1; D is unresolved. CDR1 is SGHRS, CDR2 YFSETQ, per germline. The CDR3 consists of 16 residues. Trimming cost V 0 bases and J 1 base, with 13 bases left between them.

V usage is TRBV2 and J usage is TRBJ1-1; no definite D call. Germline V lookup: CDR1 SNHLY, CDR2 FYNNEI. CDR3 size: 12 residues. Trimming removed 6 bases from V and 10 bases from J, with 15 bases in between. CDR3 sequence (DNA): TGTGCCAGCAGGGCAGTTGCCTGGGTAGCTTTCTTT. It codes for CASRAVAWVAFF.

CDR3: CASSPTGTSGIREQFF. Here the CDR3 DNA reads TGTGCCAGCAGCCCAACCGGGACTAGCGGGATTCGGGAGCAGTTCTTC. This rearrangement joins TRBV7-9 to TRBJ2-1; TRBD2 matches 13 bases. The CDR3 spans 16 residues. CDR1 SEHNR and CDR2 FQNEAQ come from the germline V gene (reference sequence). Trimming at V came to 5 bases and at J to 10 bases, leaving 11 bases not matched to a gene. The complete variable domain, with remaining parts taken from reference TRBV7-9 and TRBJ2-1, reads DTGVSQNPRHKITKRGQNVTFRCDPISEHNRLYWYRQTLGQGPEFLTYFQNEAQLEKSRLLSDRFSAERPKGSFSTLEIQRTEQGDSAMYLCASSPTGTSGIREQFFGPGTRLTVL.

The V call is TRBV6-5, the J call TRBJ1-1, with unresolved D. CDR1 and CDR2 from the germline V gene are MNHEY and SVGAGI. The CDR3 has 14 amino acids. Trimming pared 4 bases from V and 1 base from J, leaving 10 bases between. CDR3 sequence reads: CASSFTDSNTEAFF. The CDR3 DNA follows: TGTGCCAGCAGTTTCACAGACTCGAACACTGAAGCTTTCTTT.

This sequence joins TRBV10-3 and TRBJ1-5; D is unresolved. V lost 2 bases and J 3 bases, leaving 8 bases between the germline ends. Per the germline V gene, CDR1 is ENHRY and CDR2 is SYGVKD. The CDR3 sequence is 14 residues long. The CDR3 DNA sequence: TGTGCCATCAGTGAGGGGGTGGCCAATCAGCCCCAGCATTTT. Translated, it gives CAISEGVANQPQHF.

This chain joins TRBV30 and TRBJ1-1; 10 positions match TRBD1. Unmatched junction bases numbered 13, after V lost 5 bases and J lost 1 base. The CDR3 sequence is 17 residues long. CDR1 is GTSNPN and CDR2 is SVGIG in the germline V gene (reference sequence). CDR3 in amino acids: CAWGLKTGGDQNTEAFF. The CDR3 nucleotides are TGTGCCTGGGGACTTAAGACAGGGGGCGACCAGAACACTGAAGCTTTCTTT.